The clone carrying this TCR beta chain came up many times. CDR3 length: 11 residues. Deletions cut 5 bases from V and 5 bases from J, with 6 bases between. CDR1 and CDR2 from the germline V gene are SGHRS and YFSETQ. TCRdb fed the 5' RACE reads into MiXCR, producing one record per CDR3 protein. Of approximately 90,000 distinct CDR3 sequences listed, about an eighth were seen once; the top ten hold roughly 25%. This sample is drawn from a study of T cells after yellow fever vaccination. This clonotype originated in a man aged 18-30 years who received the YFV17D yellow fever vaccine. The material was CD8+ T cells not binding an NS4B(214-222) dextramer, sorted from PBMCs, obtained roughly 20 days after the first yellow fever vaccination. This sequence joins TRBV5-1 and TRBJ2-3; no definite D call. This CDR3 is CASSSVDTQYF. CDR3 sequence (DNA): TGCGCCAGCAGTTCTGTAGATACGCAGTATTTT.